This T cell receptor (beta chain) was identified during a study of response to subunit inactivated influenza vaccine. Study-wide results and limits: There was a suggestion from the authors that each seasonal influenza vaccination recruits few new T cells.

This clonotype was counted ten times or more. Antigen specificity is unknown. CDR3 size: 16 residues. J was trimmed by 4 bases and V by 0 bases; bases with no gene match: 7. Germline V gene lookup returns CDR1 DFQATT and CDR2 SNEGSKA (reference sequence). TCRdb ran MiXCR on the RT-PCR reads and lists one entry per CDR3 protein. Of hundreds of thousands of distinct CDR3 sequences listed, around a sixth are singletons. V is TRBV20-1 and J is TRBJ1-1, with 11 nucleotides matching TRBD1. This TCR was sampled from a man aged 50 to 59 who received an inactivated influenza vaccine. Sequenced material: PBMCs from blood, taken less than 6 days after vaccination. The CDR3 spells CSARDGTGGYITEAFF. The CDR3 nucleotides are TGCAGTGCTAGAGACGGGACAGGGGGTTATATCACTGAAGCTTTCTTT.